These 27 T cell receptor beta chains share one sample of origin, sequenced in a study of blood T cell repertoires in COVID-19. Libraries were prepared by immunoSEQ multiplex PCR; TCRdb keeps only in-frame clonotypes and omits some of them. The repertoire consists of approximately 300,000 clones, with 85% to 90% occurring once and the leading ten covering approximately 4.3%. The sample was PBMCs or T cells enriched from blood (not recorded which). These receptors were obtained from a woman between 18 and 29 years old with acute COVID-19.

V gene TRBV28 combines with J gene TRBJ1-2; D perhaps matches TRBD1 (6 bases). V lost 3 bases, J lost 7 bases, and 21 bases lay in between. The CDR3 contains 16 residues. From germline, CDR1 is MDHEN and CDR2 SYDVKM. The CDR3 loop reads CASSLKILQGRSGYTF. In DNA, the CDR3 is TGTGCCAGCAGTTTGAAAATCCTCCAGGGGCGGAGTGGCTACACCTTC.

This chain connects TRBV28 to TRBJ1-1; D perhaps matches TRBD1 (6 bases). The V end was cut by 2 bases, the J end by 3 bases, with 7 bases between. Germline assignment: CDR1 MDHEN and CDR2 SYDVKM. The CDR3 contains 13 residues. Here the CDR3 reads CASSLEGDTEAFF. DNA for the CDR3: TGTGCCAGCAGTTTAGAGGGGGACACTGAAGCTTTCTTT. Full variable domain (outside the CDR3, taken from reference TRBV28 and TRBJ1-1): DVKVTQSSRYLVKRTGEKVFLECVQDMDHENMFWYRQDPGLGLRLIYFSYDVKMKEKGDIPEGYSVSREKKERFSLILESASTNQTSMYLCASSLEGDTEAFFGQGTRLTVV.

The V and J genes are TRBV24-1 and TRBJ1-5; 7 nucleotides line up with TRBD1. This CDR3 has 15 amino acids. CDR1 is KGHDR and CDR2 is SFDVKD in the germline V gene. The J segment lost 7 bases and the V segment lost 4 bases, leaving 9 bases of the junction unmatched. CDR3 region: CATSDTRQGQQPQHF. CDR3 nucleotide sequence: TGTGCCACCAGTGACACCCGACAGGGTCAGCAGCCCCAGCATTTT.

The J gene is TRBJ2-6, the V gene TRBV7-8, with D uncertain. Trimming removed 2 bases from V and 3 bases from J, with 8 bases in between. The length of the CDR3 is 15 residues. CDR1 and CDR2 from the germline V gene are SGHVS and FQNEAQ. The CDR3 sequence: CASSLMAGGANVLTF. The CDR3 nucleotides are TGTGCCAGCAGCTTAATGGCTGGTGGGGCCAACGTCCTGACTTTC.

The chain recombines TRBV25-1 with TRBJ2-1; possible D gene TRBD2, 6 bases. V lost 3 bases, J lost 0 bases, and 15 bases lay in between. Germline CDR1 is MGHDK and CDR2 is SYGVNS. CDR3 length: 17 residues. The CDR3 spells CASSEPPSASSYNEQFF. The CDR3 nucleotides read TGTGCCAGCAGTGAGCCCCCTAGCGCCTCCTCCTACAATGAGCAGTTCTTC.

The CDR3 reads CSVDWALTSNEQFF. DNA for the CDR3: TGCAGCGTTGACTGGGCCCTCACTTCCAATGAGCAGTTCTTC. V usage is TRBV29-1 and J usage is TRBJ2-1; unclear D gene. CDR3 length: 14 amino acids. Trimming pared 3 bases from V and 6 bases from J, leaving 15 bases between. Germline V gene sequence: CDR1 SQVTM, CDR2 ANQGSEA.

CDR3 region: CASSYGAGGGYEQFF. DNA of the CDR3: TGTGCCAGCAGTTACGGAGCGGGTGGGGGGTATGAGCAGTTCTTC. The rearrangement links TRBV6-5 to TRBJ2-1; D is perhaps TRBD2 (6 bases). CDR1 is MNHEY, CDR2 SVGAGI, per germline. The V end was cut by 2 bases, the J end by 8 bases, with 16 bases between. The CDR3 extends over 15 amino acids.

The rearrangement uses TRBV28 and TRBJ1-1; the D is unclear. Germline V gene data show CDR1 as MDHEN and CDR2 as SYDVKM. The V end was cut by 8 bases, the J end by 0 bases, with 10 bases between. CDR3 length equals 13 residues. In nucleotides, the CDR3 is TGTGCCAGCGTTACTCCGTTGAACACTGAAGCTTTCTTT. Translating gives CASVTPLNTEAFF.

The chain recombines TRBV27 with TRBJ2-7; 10 bases are a match to TRBD1. Germline V CDR1 and CDR2: MNHEY, SMNVEV (reference sequence). This CDR3 comprises 13 residues. V trimming: 5 bases; J trimming: 6 bases; junction bases outside the gene matches: 4. CDR3 in amino acids: CASSPGQGLEQYF. Written as DNA, the CDR3 is TGTGCCAGCAGTCCGGGACAGGGGCTCGAGCAGTACTTC.

The sample holds one count of this clone. The chain has TRBV28 and TRBJ1-5; D unclear. This CDR3 comprises 14 residues. The ends were cut back, 5 bases at V and 1 base at J, with 9 bases in the middle. CDR1 and CDR2 (germline): MDHEN, SYDVKM. The CDR3 region is CASSEQLSNQPQHF. CDR3 sequence (DNA): TGTGCCAGCAGTGAACAGCTCAGCAATCAGCCCCAGCATTTT.

The chain links TRBV4-1 to TRBJ1-5; 7 bases fit TRBD1. CDR3 length equals 15 residues. Trimming cost V 0 bases and J 9 bases; bases outside gene matches: 8. In germline, CDR1 is MGHRA, CDR2 YSYEKL. The CDR3: CASSQEEGGSRPQHF. The CDR3 nucleotides read TGCGCCAGCAGCCAAGAAGAAGGGGGCAGTAGGCCCCAGCATTTT.

This chain uses TRBV11-3 with TRBJ2-1; 8 nucleotides align to TRBD2. Germline V lookup: CDR1 SGHNT, CDR2 YENEEA. The CDR3 is made up of 15 amino acids. V shed 5 bases and J 7 bases; nucleotides not matched to a gene: 10. CDR3 sequence reads: CASSHGGLVENEQFF. The CDR3, as DNA: TGTGCCAGCAGCCACGGGGGACTAGTGGAGAATGAGCAGTTCTTC.

The chain has TRBV7-3 and TRBJ2-5; 10 bases line up with TRBD1. This CDR3 comprises 16 residues. The germline V gene encodes CDR1 SGHTA and CDR2 FQGTGA. With V trimmed by 5 bases and J by 5 bases, 11 bases remained unmatched. This chain's CDR3 is CASSPSVDRGPETQYF. The CDR3 coding sequence is TGTGCCAGCAGCCCCTCGGTAGACAGGGGGCCGGAGACCCAGTACTTC. Variable domain in full (rest from reference TRBV7-3 and TRBJ2-5): GAGVSQTPSNKVTEKGKYVELRCDPISGHTALYWYRQSLGQGPEFLIYFQGTGAADDSGLPNDRFFAVRPEGSVSTLKIQRTERGDSAVYLCASSPSVDRGPETQYFGPGTRLLVL.

This sequence joins TRBV28 and TRBJ2-7; D is possibly TRBD1 (6 bases). The CDR3 totals 15 residues. V lost 6 bases and J 2 bases, leaving 17 bases between the germline ends. The V gene's germline CDR1 is MDHEN and CDR2 SYDVKM. The CDR3: CASRTISTGPYEQYF. Here the CDR3 DNA reads TGTGCCAGCAGGACGATATCGACAGGACCCTACGAGCAGTACTTC.

The V gene is TRBV10-2, the J gene TRBJ2-3; D is perhaps TRBD2 (6 bases). The CDR3 contains 16 residues. The germline CDR1 and CDR2 sequences are WSHSY and SAAADI. V was shortened by 1 base and J by 0 bases, with 11 bases between the two germline ends. The CDR3 nucleotides are TGCGCCAGCAGTGAGTTAGTTAGCGGTAGCACAGATACGCAGTATTTT. This translates into CASSELVSGSTDTQYF.

In its sample, this clone was seen once. V and J are TRBV6-1 and TRBJ2-3; D not certain. CDR3 length equals 15 residues. The germline V gene has CDR1 MNHNS and CDR2 SASEGT. V was clipped by 3 bases and J by 2 bases, with 12 bases between them. The CDR3 here is CASSDFLGSTDTQYF. For the CDR3, the DNA is TGTGCCAGCAGTGATTTCCTCGGTTCCACAGATACGCAGTATTTT.

The rearrangement joins TRBV27 to TRBJ2-7; TRBD1 agrees at 9 bases. Trimming at V came to 2 bases and at J to 7 bases, leaving 6 bases not matched to a gene. Germline V gives CDR1 MNHEY, CDR2 SMNVEV (reference sequence). This CDR3 comprises 14 residues. For the CDR3, the DNA is TGTGCCAGCAGTTTAGGGACAGGGTGGGTAGAGCAGTACTTC. Its translation is CASSLGTGWVEQYF.

The V and J genes are TRBV5-1 and TRBJ1-2; D gene uncertain. Trimming shortened V by 0 bases and J by 4 bases, and 10 bases separated the two germline ends. The CDR3 contains 14 residues. Germline V gives CDR1 SGHRS, CDR2 YFSETQ. The CDR3 reads CASSLGRESYGYTF. CDR3 in DNA: TGCGCCAGCAGCTTGGGGAGGGAGAGCTATGGCTACACCTTC. The whole variable domain, filled in from reference TRBV5-1 and TRBJ1-2, reads KAGVTQTPRYLIKTRGQQVTLSCSPISGHRSVSWYQQTPGQGLQFLFEYFSETQRNKGNFPGRFSGRQFSNSRSEMNVSTLELGDSALYLCASSLGRESYGYTFGSGTRLTVV.

There are a few counts of this clone. The chain joins TRBV5-3 to TRBJ1-2; tentative D call: TRBD1 (6 bases). TRBV5-3 counts as an open reading frame of uncertain function. Trimming stripped 2 bases from V and 2 bases from J, with 10 bases between. CDR3 size: 14 residues. The CDR3 DNA follows: TGTGCCAGAAGCTTAGCAGGGGCCAACTATGGCTACACCTTC. Its protein product is CARSLAGANYGYTF.

The chain couples TRBV5-1 to TRBJ2-5; 7 positions match TRBD2. Trimming at V came to 2 bases and at J to 5 bases, leaving 9 bases not matched to a gene. There are 15 residues in the CDR3. The V gene's germline CDR1 is SGHRS and CDR2 YFSETQ. In DNA, the CDR3 is TGCGCCAGCAGCTTCGGGAGGCCGGATTCGGAGACCCAGTACTTC. This gives the protein CASSFGRPDSETQYF. Using reference TRBV5-1 and TRBJ2-5 for the parts outside the CDR3, the full variable domain is KAGVTQTPRYLIKTRGQQVTLSCSPISGHRSVSWYQQTPGQGLQFLFEYFSETQRNKGNFPGRFSGRQFSNSRSEMNVSTLELGDSALYLCASSFGRPDSETQYFGPGTRLLVL.

The chain carries TRBV5-1 and TRBJ2-7, with TRBD1 matching over 7 bases. CDR1 and CDR2 (germline): SGHRS, YFSETQ. The V segment lost 6 bases and the J segment 3 bases; nucleotides outside the gene matches: 9. The CDR3 totals 14 residues. In DNA, the CDR3 is TGCGCCAGCACTGAAGGGGGCTATGACTACGAGCAGTACTTC. This sequence encodes CASTEGGYDYEQYF.

V gene TRBV7-9 combines with J gene TRBJ1-1; unclear D gene. Germline CDR1 reads SEHNR; CDR2 reads FQNEAQ (reference sequence). Trimming removed 5 bases at V and 3 bases at J, with 7 bases between. The CDR3 contains 12 residues. For the CDR3, the DNA is TGTGCCAGCAGCCAGAGGGACACTGAAGCTTTCTTT. It yields the protein CASSQRDTEAFF.

The chain is built from TRBV28 and TRBJ1-6, with D tentatively TRBD1 (5 bases). Germline V CDR1 and CDR2: MDHEN, SYDVKM. The CDR3 covers 13 residues. Between the trimmed V and J ends, which lost 9 bases and 6 bases, there was a span of 12 bases. The CDR3 DNA reads as TGTGCCAGTCTGACAGACGGTAATTCACCCCTCCACTTT. This gives the protein CASLTDGNSPLHF.

V is TRBV27 and J is TRBJ1-6; D not certain. Trimming shortened V by 2 bases and J by 12 bases, and 11 bases separated the two germline ends. The CDR3 runs 13 residues. The germline CDR1 and CDR2 sequences are MNHEY and SMNVEV (reference sequence). The CDR3 coding sequence is TGTGCCAGCAGTTTAAATCTGGGCAGACCCCTCCACTTT. This gives the protein CASSLNLGRPLHF.

The genes are TRBV19 and TRBJ2-6, with a tentative D call TRBD2 (5 bases). Germline loops: CDR1 LNHDA, CDR2 SQIVND (reference sequence). The CDR3 runs 18 residues. Trimming stripped 7 bases from V and 0 bases from J, with 19 bases between. The chain's CDR3 is CASTNRTGRVSGANVLTF. CDR3 coding DNA: TGTGCCAGTACTAACCGGACTGGACGGGTCTCTGGGGCCAACGTCCTGACTTTC.

The gene calls are TRBV27 and TRBJ2-2, with D tentatively TRBD1 (6 bases). The V gene lost 3 bases and the J gene lost 4 bases, with 6 bases spanning the gap. Germline V gene sequence: CDR1 MNHEY, CDR2 SMNVEV (reference sequence). This CDR3 spans 13 amino acids. CDR3 sequence (DNA): TGTGCCAGCAGTTTCAGGGGCACCGGGGAGCTGTTTTTT. As protein: CASSFRGTGELFF.

The chain combines TRBV12-3 or TRBV12-4 with TRBJ2-1; tentatively, D is TRBD1 (5 bases). This CDR3 is built from 13 residues. V was pared by 3 bases and J by 8 bases, with 11 bases between. CDR3 in DNA: TGTGCCAGCAGTTTTGCAGGGTACGATGAGCAGTTCTTC. Amino acids: CASSFAGYDEQFF.